Below are 26 T cell receptor beta chains sequenced from a single sample in a study of cytomegalovirus exposure and HLA in healthy donors. Both 60 Vbeta primers and 13 Jbeta primers went into the PCR. TCRdb keeps only in-frame clones here, not all; method: immunoSEQ multiplex PCR. The sample shows roughly 100,000 clones, 60% to 80% of them seen only once. The sequenced sample consisted of PBMCs. Every receptor here comes from a man between 60 and 75 years old in good health and CMV-seropositive.

The CDR3 coding sequence is TGTGCCAGTAGTATAGATCAACGGATGTCAGAGCGTGGGGGCTACACCTTC. This translates into CASSIDQRMSERGGYTF. V is TRBV19 and J is TRBJ1-2; no firm D call. V shed 0 bases and J shed 8 bases, with 22 bases lying between them. Germline V lookup: CDR1 LNHDA, CDR2 SQIVND (reference sequence). This CDR3 is built from 17 residues.

As regards this clone: The junction does not match germline at one end; this may be a read error. The chain combines TRBV30 with TRBJ2-1; 16 bases fit TRBD2. The CDR3 contains 16 residues. Germline lookup yields CDR1 GTSNPN and CDR2 SVGIG (reference sequence). In DNA form, the CDR3 reads TGTGCCTGGAGTCCGGGACTAGCGGGGGGGTACAATGGGCAGTTCTTC. Its translation: CAWSPGLAGGYNGQFF. Filled out from reference TRBV30 and TRBJ2-1, the complete variable domain reads SQTIHQWPATLVQPVGSPLSLECTVEGTSNPNLYWYRQAAGRGLQLLFYSVGIGQISSEVPQNLSASRPQDRQFILSSKKLLLSDSGFYLCAWSPGLAGGYNGQFFGPGTRLTVL.

The V gene is TRBV6-5, the J gene TRBJ1-5; no clear D. V was pared by 4 bases and J by 4 bases, with 2 bases between. Germline CDR1 is MNHEY and CDR2 is SVGAGI. The CDR3 is 11 amino acids. Written as DNA, the CDR3 is TGTGCCAGCAGTTCAAATCAGCCCCAGCATTTT. Translated: CASSSNQPQHF.

The genes are TRBV7-2 and TRBJ2-7, with 8 positions matching TRBD1. This CDR3 comprises 14 residues. Germline values: CDR1 SGHTA, CDR2 FQGNSA. J gave up 2 bases and V 2 bases, and 2 bases lay outside the gene matches. The CDR3 DNA sequence: TGTGCCAGCAGCTTATGGACAGGGACCTACGAGCAGTACTTC. This gives the protein CASSLWTGTYEQYF. The variable domain in full, with the rest retrieved from reference TRBV7-2 and TRBJ2-7, is GAGVSQSPSNKVTEKGKDVELRCDPISGHTALYWYRQSLGQGLEFLIYFQGNSAPDKSGLPSDRFSAERTGGSVSTLTIQRTQQEDSAVYLCASSLWTGTYEQYFGPGTRLTVT.

The CDR3 sequence: CSVETGGSADTQYF. For the CDR3, the DNA is TGCAGCGTTGAGACAGGGGGGAGCGCAGATACGCAGTATTTT. V is TRBV29-1 and J is TRBJ2-3; TRBD1 matches 9 bases. CDR1 and CDR2 (germline): SQVTM, ANQGSEA. The CDR3 has 14 amino acids. J gave up 4 bases and V 3 bases, and 5 bases lay outside the gene matches.

J is TRBJ2-7 and V is TRBV9; 9 positions match TRBD1. This CDR3 is 15 amino acids long. Germline trimming cut 0 bases from V and 7 bases from J; bases unmatched to any gene: 8. Germline values: CDR1 SGDLS, CDR2 YYNGEE. The CDR3 bases are TGTGCCAGCAGCGTAGCTGGGACAGGGTATCAGGAGCAGTACTTC. This encodes CASSVAGTGYQEQYF.

The chain employs TRBV10-3 and TRBJ2-3, with 12 bases identical to TRBD2. Germline loops: CDR1 ENHRY, CDR2 SYGVKD. Losses at the gene ends were 2 bases for V and 5 bases for J; bases not matched to a gene: 5. The CDR3 length is 16 residues. The CDR3 coding sequence is TGTGCCATCAGTGAGGGACTAGCGGGGACTAGAGATACGCAGTATTTT. Residues: CAISEGLAGTRDTQYF.

This rearrangement joins TRBV9 to TRBJ2-3; 8 bases are shared with TRBD2. With V trimmed by 5 bases and J by 2 bases, 4 bases remained unmatched. This CDR3 is built from 14 residues. The germline V gene encodes CDR1 SGDLS and CDR2 YYNGEE. The CDR3, as DNA: TGTGCCAGCAGTCTAGCGGGCTTCACAGATACGCAGTATTTT. As protein: CASSLAGFTDTQYF.

This rearrangement joins TRBV25-1 to TRBJ1-1, with TRBD1 matching 7 bases. The germline CDR1 and CDR2 sequences are MGHDK and SYGVNS. The CDR3 consists of 15 residues. After removal of 6 bases from V and 5 bases from J, the junction contained 12 bases not matched to a gene. The CDR3 here is CASSRQGSGKTEAFF. In DNA form, the CDR3 reads TGTGCCAGCAGCCGACAGGGAAGTGGGAAGACTGAAGCTTTCTTT. The full variable domain, its missing parts supplied by reference TRBV25-1 and TRBJ1-1, is EADIYQTPRYLVIGTGKKITLECSQTMGHDKMYWYQQDPGMELHLIHYSYGVNSTEKGDLSSESTVSRIRTEHFPLTLESARPSHTSQYLCASSRQGSGKTEAFFGQGTRLTVV.

V and J are TRBV25-1 and TRBJ2-7; TRBD1 is a possible D gene (6 bases). The V end lost 8 bases, the J end lost 5 bases, and 16 bases lay between the germline ends. Germline CDR1 and CDR2: MGHDK and SYGVNS. CDR3 size: 13 residues. The CDR3 DNA sequence: TGTGCCAGCTCCCGGGACATAATCGACGAGCAGTACTTC. This translates into CASSRDIIDEQYF.

This sequence joins TRBV5-8 and TRBJ2-1; a possible D gene is TRBD2 (6 bases). V was shortened by 4 bases and J by 6 bases, with 14 bases between the two germline ends. CDR1 is SGHTS and CDR2 is YDEGEE in the germline V gene. The CDR3 has 14 amino acids. The CDR3 loop is CASSPVRGSNEQFF. Written as DNA, the CDR3 is TGTGCCAGCAGCCCGGTGCGGGGTAGCAATGAGCAGTTCTTC.

The DNA of the CDR3 is TGTGCCAGTAGTATAGCGCGGGACAGGGCCGGTGGCTACACCTTC. It is translated as CASSIARDRAGGYTF. The chain joins TRBV19 to TRBJ1-2; 9 nucleotides align to TRBD1. The CDR3 spans 15 residues. The junction had 7 bases not matched to a gene; V was cut back by 1 base and J by 7 bases. CDR1 is LNHDA and CDR2 is SQIVND in the germline V gene (reference sequence).

This chain joins TRBV2 and TRBJ1-2; 10 bases match TRBD1. V was clipped by 1 base and J by 4 bases; unmatched bases: 3. The CDR3 loop spans 15 amino acids. The germline CDR1 and CDR2 sequences are SNHLY and FYNNEI. The CDR3 region has the DNA TGTGCCAGCAGTGAAGTGACAGGGGGCGTCTATGGCTACACCTTC. Its translation is CASSEVTGGVYGYTF.

The chain couples TRBV5-1 to TRBJ1-2, with D maybe TRBD1 (5 bases). The V gene lost 3 bases and the J gene lost 0 bases, with 15 bases spanning the gap. This CDR3 has 16 amino acids. Per germline, CDR1 SGHRS and CDR2 YFSETQ. The CDR3 DNA reads as TGCGCCAGCAGCTCACGCGGACACTCTCCTAACTATGGCTACACCTTC. Translation gives CASSSRGHSPNYGYTF.

This clone was picked up a small number of times. This sequence joins TRBV5-1 and TRBJ2-7, with 9 bases lining up with TRBD1. After removal of 4 bases from V and 2 bases from J, the junction contained 16 bases not matched to a gene. CDR3 length equals 18 residues. Germline loops: CDR1 SGHRS, CDR2 YFSETQ. The CDR3 protein is CASSKAGTGRLSTYEQYF. The CDR3, as DNA: TGCGCCAGCAGCAAAGCCGGGACAGGGAGACTTAGCACCTACGAGCAGTACTTC.

The chain is built from TRBV5-4 and TRBJ2-7, with 12 bases fitting TRBD1. J lost 5 bases, V lost 9 bases, and 3 bases had no gene match. The CDR3 contains 12 residues. Germline loops: CDR1 SGHNT, CDR2 YYREEE (reference sequence). The CDR3 spells CAIGTGGDEQYF. CDR3 DNA: TGTGCCATCGGGACAGGGGGCGACGAGCAGTACTTC.

V usage is TRBV6-5 and J usage is TRBJ2-2, with TRBD2 matching 14 bases. CDR1 and CDR2 from the germline V gene are MNHEY and SVGAGI. V gave up 2 bases and J gave up 7 bases; unmatched junction bases: 3. CDR3 length: 16 residues. CDR3 sequence reads: CASSYGLAGGYGELFF. CDR3 nucleotides: TGTGCCAGCAGTTACGGACTAGCGGGGGGATACGGGGAGCTGTTTTTT.

This clone was seen once. The V call is TRBV7-8, the J call TRBJ2-7; TRBD1 aligns across 8 bases. The germline gives CDR1 SGHVS, CDR2 FQNEAQ. Trimming removed 1 base from V and 5 bases from J; junction bases left unmatched: 7. The CDR3 is 15 amino acids. CDR3 loop: CASSLDRGLGDEQYF. DNA for the CDR3: TGTGCCAGCAGCTTAGACAGGGGGTTGGGGGACGAGCAGTACTTC.

This chain links TRBV5-1 with TRBJ1-2; possible D gene TRBD1, 5 bases. V dropped 4 bases and J dropped 1 base, with 11 bases sitting between them. Germline V gene data show CDR1 as SGHRS and CDR2 as YFSETQ. CDR3 length: 14 amino acids. The CDR3 protein is CASSPTTVNYGYTF. In DNA, the CDR3 is TGCGCCAGCAGCCCGACGACAGTTAACTATGGCTACACCTTC.

This clone was observed a handful of times. The chain is built from TRBV7-6 and TRBJ1-4, with 8 bases lining up with TRBD1. V dropped 0 bases and J dropped 5; count of bases not matched to a gene: 14. The CDR3 consists of 19 residues. The germline V gene has CDR1 SGHVS and CDR2 FNYEAQ. Here the CDR3 DNA reads TGTGCCAGCAGCTTAGCGGGGCCAGGGGGCATAGGGGCCAATGAAAAACTGTTTTTT. Protein product: CASSLAGPGGIGANEKLFF.

The V gene is TRBV5-1, the J gene TRBJ1-4; tentatively, D is TRBD1 (6 bases). There are 15 residues in the CDR3. V lost 3 bases and J lost 7, with 16 bases in between. The germline CDR1 and CDR2 sequences are SGHRS and YFSETQ. CDR3 region: CASSSAGALGEKLFF. CDR3 DNA sequence: TGCGCCAGCAGCTCCGCAGGGGCTCTCGGTGAAAAACTGTTTTTT.

The rearrangement links TRBV4-1 to TRBJ2-7; a weak D match, TRBD2 (6 bases). The CDR3 has 16 amino acids. Trimming stripped 4 bases from V and 2 bases from J, with 18 bases between. Germline-derived CDR1 and CDR2 are MGHRA and YSYEKL. In DNA, the CDR3 is TGCGCCAGCAGCCTAGGGACTGGGGTACCCCCCTACGAGCAGTACTTC. Translated: CASSLGTGVPPYEQYF.

The gene calls are TRBV23-1 and TRBJ1-2, with D hard to call. TRBV23-1 is given ORF status, its function remaining uncertain. V was shortened by 0 bases and J by 6 bases, with 8 bases between the two germline ends. This CDR3 is built from 13 residues. The CDR3 is CASSQSRRDGYTF. In DNA form, the CDR3 reads TGCGCCAGCAGTCAATCGAGGAGGGATGGCTACACCTTC.

The chain recombines TRBV2 with TRBJ1-4; weak D call: TRBD1 (6 bases). The germline V and J ends were trimmed by 3 bases and 8 bases, with 19 bases remaining between them. The CDR3 has 16 amino acids. The germline gives CDR1 SNHLY, CDR2 FYNNEI. The DNA of the CDR3 is TGTGCCAGCAGTGAGGGGGGGGGCTACATTTTGGAAAAACTGTTTTTT. Protein: CASSEGGGYILEKLFF.

The chain recombines TRBV30 with TRBJ2-3; D ambiguous. Germline V CDR1 and CDR2: GTSNPN, SVGIG (reference sequence). The CDR3 is 11 residues long. Trimming pared 4 bases from V and 4 bases from J, leaving 6 bases between. This CDR3 reads CAWTLADTQYF. DNA of the CDR3: TGTGCCTGGACCCTCGCAGATACGCAGTATTTT.

The table lists this clone with a count of one. Other DNA variants within this sample encode the same CDR3. The CDR3 is CASSRDRAYEQYF. CDR3 nucleotides: TGTGCCAGCAGCCGGGACAGGGCCTACGAGCAGTACTTC. The V and J genes are TRBV6-1 and TRBJ2-7; 9 positions match TRBD1. Germline-derived CDR1 and CDR2 are MNHNS and SASEGT. The CDR3 is 13 amino acids. The V and J ends lost 6 bases and 2 bases, in that order; junction bases with no gene match: 2.